This T cell receptor beta chain appears in the sequencing data of a study of vaccination effects on CD4 cells after COVID-19. Data came from immunoSEQ multiplex PCR; TCRdb stores just in-frame clones and leaves some out. Among approximately 30,000 clones listed, 74% were seen once. Between the trimmed V and J ends, which lost 6 bases and 0 bases, there was a span of 13 bases. The CDR3 extends over 15 amino acids. Germline V CDR1 and CDR2: LGHDT, YNNKEL (reference sequence). A note on this clone: As yet, its antigen is unknown.

Upon completion of more than 9 days in culture, CD4+ T cells were isolated. Each participant was given two doses of one vaccine (BNT162b2 or mRNA-1273). The sequence was collected from a human donor who received a COVID-19 vaccine. Sequenced material: CD4+ T cells from PBMCs cultured without peptide, taken after COVID-19 vaccination. The chain couples TRBV3-1 (or the pseudogene TRBV3-2) to TRBJ2-3; D not certain. CDR3 bases: TGTGCCAGCAGTCTCTTAGGAGTAAGCACAGATACGCAGTATTTT. This encodes CASSLLGVSTDTQYF.